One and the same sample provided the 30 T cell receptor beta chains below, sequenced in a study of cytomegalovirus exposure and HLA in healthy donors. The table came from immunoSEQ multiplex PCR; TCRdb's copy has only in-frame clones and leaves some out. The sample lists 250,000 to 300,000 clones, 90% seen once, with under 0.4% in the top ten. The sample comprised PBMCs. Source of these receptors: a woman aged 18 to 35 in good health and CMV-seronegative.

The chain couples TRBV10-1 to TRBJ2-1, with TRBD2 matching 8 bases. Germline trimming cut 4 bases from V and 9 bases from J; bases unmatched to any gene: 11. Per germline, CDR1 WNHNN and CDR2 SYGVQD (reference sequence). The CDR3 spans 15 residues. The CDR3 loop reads CASSVRGVLVSEQFF. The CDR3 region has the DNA TGCGCCAGCAGTGTGCGGGGGGTTCTTGTCAGTGAGCAGTTCTTC.

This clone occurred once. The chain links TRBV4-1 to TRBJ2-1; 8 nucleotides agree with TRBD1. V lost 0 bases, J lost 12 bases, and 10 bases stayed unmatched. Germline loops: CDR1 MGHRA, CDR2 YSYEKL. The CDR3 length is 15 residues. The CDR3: CASSQDRTGSVSQFF. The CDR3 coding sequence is TGCGCCAGCAGCCAAGATAGGACAGGGTCAGTTTCGCAGTTCTTC.

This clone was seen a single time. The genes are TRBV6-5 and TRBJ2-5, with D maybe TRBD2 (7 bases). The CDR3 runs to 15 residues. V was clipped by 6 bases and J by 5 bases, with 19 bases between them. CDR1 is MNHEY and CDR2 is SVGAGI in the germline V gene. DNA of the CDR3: TGTGCCAGCAGGTTAGGGGGGGGGCCGAGGGAGACCCAGTACTTC. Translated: CASRLGGGPRETQYF.

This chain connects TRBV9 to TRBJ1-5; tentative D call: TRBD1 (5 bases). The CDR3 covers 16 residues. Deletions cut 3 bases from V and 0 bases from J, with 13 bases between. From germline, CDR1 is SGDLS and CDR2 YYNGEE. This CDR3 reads CASSAPTEDSNQPQHF. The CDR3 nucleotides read TGTGCCAGCAGCGCCCCGACAGAGGATAGCAATCAGCCCCAGCATTTT.

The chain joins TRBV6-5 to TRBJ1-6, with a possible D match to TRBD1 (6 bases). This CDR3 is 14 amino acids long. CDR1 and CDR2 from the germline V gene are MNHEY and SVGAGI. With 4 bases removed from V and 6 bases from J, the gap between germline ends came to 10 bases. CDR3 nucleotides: TGTGCCAGCAGTTCGGGACAATCTAATTCACCCCTCCACTTT. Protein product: CASSSGQSNSPLHF.

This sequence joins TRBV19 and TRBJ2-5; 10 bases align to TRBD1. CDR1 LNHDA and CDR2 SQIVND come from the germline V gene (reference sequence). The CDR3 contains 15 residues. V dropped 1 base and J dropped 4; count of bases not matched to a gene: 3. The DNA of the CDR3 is TGTGCCAGTAGTATAGTCGGGACAGGGGTAGAGACCCAGTACTTC. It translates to CASSIVGTGVETQYF.

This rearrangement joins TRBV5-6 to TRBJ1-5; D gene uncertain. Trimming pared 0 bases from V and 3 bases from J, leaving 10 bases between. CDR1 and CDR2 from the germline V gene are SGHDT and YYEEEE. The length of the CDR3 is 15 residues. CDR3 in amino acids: CASSLAGFYNQPQHF. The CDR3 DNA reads TGTGCCAGCAGCTTGGCGGGGTTCTACAATCAGCCCCAGCATTTT.

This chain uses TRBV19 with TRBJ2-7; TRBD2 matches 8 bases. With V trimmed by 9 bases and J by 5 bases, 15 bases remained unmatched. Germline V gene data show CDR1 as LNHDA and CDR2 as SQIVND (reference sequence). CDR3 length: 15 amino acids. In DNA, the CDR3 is TGTGCCAGCCGTGCCTGGGGGACTAGGAACAACGAGCAGTACTTC. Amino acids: CASRAWGTRNNEQYF.

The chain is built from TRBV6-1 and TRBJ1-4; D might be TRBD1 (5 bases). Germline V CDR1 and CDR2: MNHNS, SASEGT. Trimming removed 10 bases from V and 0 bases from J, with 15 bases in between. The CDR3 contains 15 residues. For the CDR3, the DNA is TGTGCCACACCCGGGGACTTCACAACTAATGAAAAACTGTTTTTT. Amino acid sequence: CATPGDFTTNEKLFF.

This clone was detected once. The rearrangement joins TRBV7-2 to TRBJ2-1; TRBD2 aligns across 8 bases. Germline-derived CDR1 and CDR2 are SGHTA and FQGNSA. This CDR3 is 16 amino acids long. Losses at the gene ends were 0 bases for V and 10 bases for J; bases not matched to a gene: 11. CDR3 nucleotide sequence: TGTGCCAGCAGCTTAGCGGGCGGGGGGCCTCCAGGAGAGCAGTTCTTC. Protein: CASSLAGGGPPGEQFF.

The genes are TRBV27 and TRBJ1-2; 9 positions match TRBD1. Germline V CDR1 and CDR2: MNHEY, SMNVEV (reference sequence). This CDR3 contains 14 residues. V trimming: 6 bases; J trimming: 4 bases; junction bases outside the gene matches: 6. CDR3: CASSLTGGVYGYTF. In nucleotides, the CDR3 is TGTGCCAGCAGCCTGACAGGGGGGGTCTATGGCTACACCTTC.

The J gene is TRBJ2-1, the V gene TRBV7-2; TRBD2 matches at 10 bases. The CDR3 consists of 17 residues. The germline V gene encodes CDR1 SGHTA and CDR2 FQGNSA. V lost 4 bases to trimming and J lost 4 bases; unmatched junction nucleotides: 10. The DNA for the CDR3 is TGTGCCAGCAGCTATAGGGTTGGAGCGGGGGGGTACAATGAGCAGTTCTTC. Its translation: CASSYRVGAGGYNEQFF.

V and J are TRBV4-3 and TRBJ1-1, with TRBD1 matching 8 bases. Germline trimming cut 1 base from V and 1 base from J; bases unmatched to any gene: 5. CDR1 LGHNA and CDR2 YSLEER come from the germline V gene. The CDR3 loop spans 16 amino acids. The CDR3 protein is CASSQVPGTGNTEAFF. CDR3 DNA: TGCGCCAGCAGCCAAGTACCCGGGACAGGGAACACTGAAGCTTTCTTT.

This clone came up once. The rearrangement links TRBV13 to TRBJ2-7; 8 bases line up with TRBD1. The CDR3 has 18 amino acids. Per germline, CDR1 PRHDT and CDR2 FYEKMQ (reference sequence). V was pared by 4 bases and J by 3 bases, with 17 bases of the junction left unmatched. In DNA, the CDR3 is TGTGCCAGCAGCTCTCTTTTTCTCGGAGTGGACAGGGTCTACGAGCAGTACTTC. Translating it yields CASSSLFLGVDRVYEQYF.

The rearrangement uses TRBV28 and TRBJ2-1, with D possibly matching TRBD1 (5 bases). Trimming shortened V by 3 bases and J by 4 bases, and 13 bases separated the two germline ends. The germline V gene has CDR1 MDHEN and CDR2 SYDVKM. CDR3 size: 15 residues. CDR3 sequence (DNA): TGTGCCAGCAGTTTCCCAGGGCCATATTACAATGAGCAGTTCTTC. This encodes CASSFPGPYYNEQFF.

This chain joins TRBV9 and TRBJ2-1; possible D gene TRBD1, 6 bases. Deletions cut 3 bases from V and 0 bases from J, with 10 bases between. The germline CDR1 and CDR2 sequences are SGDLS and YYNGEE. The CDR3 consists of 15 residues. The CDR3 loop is CASSGIGGSYNEQFF. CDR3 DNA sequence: TGTGCCAGCAGCGGTATAGGGGGCTCCTACAATGAGCAGTTCTTC.

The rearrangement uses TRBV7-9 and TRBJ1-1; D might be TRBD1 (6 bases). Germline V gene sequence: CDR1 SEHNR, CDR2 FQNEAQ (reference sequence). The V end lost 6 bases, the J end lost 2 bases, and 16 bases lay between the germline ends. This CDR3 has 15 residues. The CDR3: CASSYAGAPNTEAFF. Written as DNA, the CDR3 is TGTGCCAGCAGTTATGCGGGGGCTCCTAACACTGAAGCTTTCTTT.

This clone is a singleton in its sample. CDR3 sequence (DNA): TGCGCCAGCAGCGACGCCGGGACTAGGGATTACAATGAGCAGTTCTTC. Translating gives CASSDAGTRDYNEQFF. The chain links TRBV5-1 to TRBJ2-1, with 8 bases aligning to TRBD2. Germline V gene sequence: CDR1 SGHRS, CDR2 YFSETQ. V was clipped by 4 bases and J by 4 bases; unmatched bases: 10. The CDR3 has 16 residues.

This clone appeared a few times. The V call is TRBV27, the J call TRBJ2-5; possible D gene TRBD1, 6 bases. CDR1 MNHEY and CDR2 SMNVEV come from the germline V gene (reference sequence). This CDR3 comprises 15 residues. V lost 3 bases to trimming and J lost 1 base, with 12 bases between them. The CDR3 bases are TGTGCCAGCAGTTTCGGCAGGGGAACCCAAGAGACCCAGTACTTC. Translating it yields CASSFGRGTQETQYF.

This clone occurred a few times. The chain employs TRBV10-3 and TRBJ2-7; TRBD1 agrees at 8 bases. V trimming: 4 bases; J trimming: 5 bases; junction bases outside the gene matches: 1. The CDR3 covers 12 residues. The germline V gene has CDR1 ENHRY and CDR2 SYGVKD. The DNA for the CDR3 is TGTGCCATCAGTGTGACAGGGGACGAGCAGTACTTC. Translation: CAISVTGDEQYF.

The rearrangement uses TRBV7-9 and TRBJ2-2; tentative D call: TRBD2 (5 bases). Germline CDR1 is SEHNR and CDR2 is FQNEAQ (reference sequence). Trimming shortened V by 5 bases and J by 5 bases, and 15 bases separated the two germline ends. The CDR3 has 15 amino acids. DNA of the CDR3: TGTGCCAGCAGCACGTGGTCGGGGTTAACCGGGGAGCTGTTTTTT. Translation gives CASSTWSGLTGELFF.

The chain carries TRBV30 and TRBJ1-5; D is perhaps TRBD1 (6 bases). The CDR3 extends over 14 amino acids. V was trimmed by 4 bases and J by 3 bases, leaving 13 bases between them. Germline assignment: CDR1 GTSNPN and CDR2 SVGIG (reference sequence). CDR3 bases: TGTGCCTGGAACCGGGACAATACCAATCAGCCCCAGCATTTT. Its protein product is CAWNRDNTNQPQHF. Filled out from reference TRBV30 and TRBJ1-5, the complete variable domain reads SQTIHQWPATLVQPVGSPLSLECTVEGTSNPNLYWYRQAAGRGLQLLFYSVGIGQISSEVPQNLSASRPQDRQFILSSKKLLLSDSGFYLCAWNRDNTNQPQHFGDGTRLSIL.

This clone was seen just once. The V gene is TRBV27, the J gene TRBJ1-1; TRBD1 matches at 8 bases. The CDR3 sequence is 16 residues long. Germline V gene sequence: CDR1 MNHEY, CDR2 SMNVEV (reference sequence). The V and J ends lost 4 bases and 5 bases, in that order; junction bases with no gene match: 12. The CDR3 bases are TGTGCCAGCAGTTCCCACCTCGGGACAGGTAGGACTGAAGCTTTCTTT. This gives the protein CASSSHLGTGRTEAFF.

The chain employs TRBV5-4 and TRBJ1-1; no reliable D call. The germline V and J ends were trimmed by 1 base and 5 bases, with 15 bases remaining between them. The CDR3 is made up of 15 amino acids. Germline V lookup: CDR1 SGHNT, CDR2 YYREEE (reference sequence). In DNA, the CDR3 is TGTGCCAGCAGCTTGTGGCGGGTGGTGGAAACTGAAGCTTTCTTT. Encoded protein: CASSLWRVVETEAFF.

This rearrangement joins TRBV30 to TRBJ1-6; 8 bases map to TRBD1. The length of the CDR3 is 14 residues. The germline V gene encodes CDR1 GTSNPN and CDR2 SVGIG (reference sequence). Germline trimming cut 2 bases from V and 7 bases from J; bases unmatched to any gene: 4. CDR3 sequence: CAWSLGQENSPLHF. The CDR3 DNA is TGTGCCTGGAGTTTGGGACAGGAAAATTCACCCCTCCACTTT.

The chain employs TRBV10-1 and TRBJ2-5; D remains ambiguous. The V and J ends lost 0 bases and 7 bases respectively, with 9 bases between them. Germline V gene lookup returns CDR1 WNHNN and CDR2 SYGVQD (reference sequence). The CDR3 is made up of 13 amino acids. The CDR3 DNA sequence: TGCGCCAGCAGTGAGTCAATCGGTGGGACCCAGTACTTC. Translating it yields CASSESIGGTQYF.

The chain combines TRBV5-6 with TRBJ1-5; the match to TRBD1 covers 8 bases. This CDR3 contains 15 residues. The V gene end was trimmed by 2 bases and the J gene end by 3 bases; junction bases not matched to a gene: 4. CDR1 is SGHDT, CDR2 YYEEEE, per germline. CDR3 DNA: TGTGCCAGCAGCTTAGGACAGGGAGTCAATCAGCCCCAGCATTTT. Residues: CASSLGQGVNQPQHF.

The CDR3 coding sequence is TGTGCCAGCAGTCCCAGACACCTTCAAGAGACCCAGTACTTC. Its translation: CASSPRHLQETQYF. The rearrangement joins TRBV6-5 to TRBJ2-5; D not certain. V dropped 5 bases and J dropped 2 bases, with 12 bases sitting between them. Germline V gene lookup returns CDR1 MNHEY and CDR2 SVGAGI. The CDR3 extends over 14 amino acids.

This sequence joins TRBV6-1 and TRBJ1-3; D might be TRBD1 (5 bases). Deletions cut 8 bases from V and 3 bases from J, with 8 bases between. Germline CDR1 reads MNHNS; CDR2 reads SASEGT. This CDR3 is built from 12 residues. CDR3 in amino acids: CASLDSGNTIYF. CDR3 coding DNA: TGTGCCAGCTTAGACAGTGGAAACACCATATATTTT.

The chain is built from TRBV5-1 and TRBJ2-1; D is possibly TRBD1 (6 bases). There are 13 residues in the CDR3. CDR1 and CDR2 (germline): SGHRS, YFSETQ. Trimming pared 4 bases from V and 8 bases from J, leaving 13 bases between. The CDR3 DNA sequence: TGCGCCAGCAGCCAGGGGTCTTCAGATGAGCAGTTCTTC. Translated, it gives CASSQGSSDEQFF.